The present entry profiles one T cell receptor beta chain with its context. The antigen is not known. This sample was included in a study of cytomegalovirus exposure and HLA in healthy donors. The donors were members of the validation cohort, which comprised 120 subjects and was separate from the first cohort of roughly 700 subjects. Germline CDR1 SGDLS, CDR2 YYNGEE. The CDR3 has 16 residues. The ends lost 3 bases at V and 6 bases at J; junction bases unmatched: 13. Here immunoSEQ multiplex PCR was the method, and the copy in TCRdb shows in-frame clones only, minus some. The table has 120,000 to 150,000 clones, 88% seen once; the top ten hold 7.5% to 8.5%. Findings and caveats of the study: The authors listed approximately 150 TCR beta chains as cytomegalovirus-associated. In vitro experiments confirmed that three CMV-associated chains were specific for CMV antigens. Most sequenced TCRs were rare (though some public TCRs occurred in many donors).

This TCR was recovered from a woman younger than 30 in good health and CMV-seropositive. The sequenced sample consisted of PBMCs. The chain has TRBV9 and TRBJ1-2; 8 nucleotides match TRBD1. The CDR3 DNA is TGTGCCAGCAGCGCCACCGGGACAGGACTCCTCAATGGCTACACCTTC. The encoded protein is CASSATGTGLLNGYTF.